The 13 T cell receptor beta chains reported below all come from one sample, sequenced in a study of cytomegalovirus exposure and HLA in healthy donors. Data came from immunoSEQ multiplex PCR; TCRdb stores just in-frame clones and leaves some out. This sample has some 70,000 clones; roughly 90% occur once, and the top ten carry around 1.7%. The sample was PBMCs. The receptor source for this set is a woman in her late teens or twenties in good health and CMV-seronegative.

The gene calls are TRBV6-1 and TRBJ1-5; D is ambiguous. The V gene's germline CDR1 is MNHNS and CDR2 SASEGT. V was shortened by 4 bases and J by 0 bases, with 10 bases between the two germline ends. This CDR3 spans 15 amino acids. The CDR3 nucleotides are TGTGCCAGCAGTGCGAAGACTGATAGCAATCAGCCCCAGCATTTT. It specifies CASSAKTDSNQPQHF.

This clone has just one count. The chain couples TRBV4-2 to TRBJ2-5; 9 nucleotides agree with TRBD1. The germline V gene encodes CDR1 LGHNA and CDR2 YNFKEQ. Losses at the gene ends were 4 bases for V and 2 bases for J; bases not matched to a gene: 11. This CDR3 is 17 amino acids long. The CDR3 sequence is CASSLIQGALGQETQYF. In DNA form, the CDR3 reads TGTGCCAGCAGCCTTATACAGGGGGCTTTGGGGCAAGAGACCCAGTACTTC.

The table lists this clone with a count of one. The genes are TRBV4-2 and TRBJ2-2, with D perhaps matching TRBD1 (5 bases). Trimming removed 3 bases from V and 7 bases from J, with 18 bases in between. CDR1 LGHNA and CDR2 YNFKEQ come from the germline V gene. This CDR3 spans 16 amino acids. CDR3 coding DNA: TGTGCCAGCAGCCATCCCGCAGCTGGGGCCGGCGGGGAGCTGTTTTTT. This gives the protein CASSHPAAGAGGELFF.

V is TRBV5-4 and J is TRBJ2-4; D call uncertain. This CDR3 has 14 amino acids. Trimming cost V 4 bases and J 0 bases, with 8 bases left between them. From germline, CDR1 is SGHNT and CDR2 YYREEE (reference sequence). This CDR3 is CASSPELAKNIQYF. The CDR3 region has the DNA TGTGCCAGCAGCCCGGAGCTAGCCAAAAACATTCAGTACTTC.

The V and J genes are TRBV4-1 and TRBJ1-2, with 9 bases aligning to TRBD1. CDR3 size: 16 residues. Germline assignment: CDR1 MGHRA and CDR2 YSYEKL. V lost 4 bases to trimming and J lost 4 bases; unmatched junction nucleotides: 10. The CDR3 protein is CASSRSKGQGSYGYTF. Here the CDR3 DNA reads TGCGCCAGCAGCCGGAGCAAGGGACAGGGAAGCTATGGCTACACCTTC.

This clone has just one count. The rearrangement joins TRBV27 to TRBJ2-5, with TRBD1 matching 8 bases. CDR1 is MNHEY, CDR2 SMNVEV, per germline (reference sequence). With V trimmed by 4 bases and J by 0 bases, 1 base remained unmatched. This CDR3 region has 14 residues. The CDR3 DNA follows: TGTGCCAGCAGTTACAGGGGGTACCAAGAGACCCAGTACTTC. Protein: CASSYRGYQETQYF.

The chain has TRBV7-2 and TRBJ2-3; 8 nucleotides match TRBD2. The CDR3 totals 15 residues. Germline CDR1 SGHTA, CDR2 FQGNSA. V lost 5 bases to trimming and J lost 4 bases; unmatched junction nucleotides: 8. The CDR3 region has the DNA TGTGCCAGCAGCCCGGTGGCTAGCGGGTCAGATACGCAGTATTTT. This sequence encodes CASSPVASGSDTQYF.

This chain uses TRBV7-9 with TRBJ2-3; TRBD2 matches at 8 bases. The CDR3 runs to 19 residues. Germline CDR1 SEHNR, CDR2 FQNEAQ (reference sequence). The junction had 12 bases not matched to a gene; V was cut back by 1 base and J by 0 bases. The CDR3 coding sequence is TGTGCCAGCAGCTTAGAGGCTAGCGGGCTCCGTGCTAGCACAGATACGCAGTATTTT. Protein sequence: CASSLEASGLRASTDTQYF. The full variable domain, completed using reference TRBV7-9 and TRBJ2-3, is DTGVSQNPRHKITKRGQNVTFRCDPISEHNRLYWYRQTLGQGPEFLTYFQNEAQLEKSRLLSDRFSAERPKGSFSTLEIQRTEQGDSAMYLCASSLEASGLRASTDTQYFGPGTRLTVL.

This clone was seen only once. V usage is TRBV5-4 and J usage is TRBJ2-5; 8 bases align to TRBD2. This CDR3 has 15 amino acids. Germline V gene lookup returns CDR1 SGHNT and CDR2 YYREEE (reference sequence). V lost 4 bases to trimming and J lost 0 bases; unmatched junction nucleotides: 5. CDR3 nucleotides: TGTGCCAGCAGCAGAGAACTAGCGGACCAAGAGACCCAGTACTTC. Its translation: CASSRELADQETQYF.

The chain couples TRBV21-1 to TRBJ2-7; the D call TRBD1 from the table was never checked on the DNA. TRBV21-1 is noted as a pseudogene. The CDR3 has 14 amino acids. CDR3 DNA sequence: TGTGCCAGCAGCAAGGGCGACCATCCATCCGAGCAGTACTTC. It translates to CASSKGDHPSEQYF.

V gene TRBV7-3 combines with J gene TRBJ2-1, with 7 positions matching TRBD2. The V gene end was trimmed by 2 bases and the J gene end by 0 bases; junction bases not matched to a gene: 4. CDR3 length: 16 residues. Germline V CDR1 and CDR2: SGHTA, FQGTGA. CDR3: CASSLGGVSSYNEQFF. CDR3 sequence (DNA): TGTGCCAGCAGCTTAGGGGGGGTAAGCTCCTACAATGAGCAGTTCTTC.

The chain carries TRBV7-6 and TRBJ1-2; 12 bases align to TRBD1. CDR1 is SGHVS, CDR2 FNYEAQ, per germline. The CDR3 totals 14 residues. The trim removed 3 bases at V and 8 bases at J, leaving 4 bases unmatched. CDR3 in amino acids: CASSLGQGAGGYTF. In DNA, the CDR3 is TGTGCCAGCAGCTTGGGACAGGGGGCGGGCGGCTACACCTTC. The whole variable domain, filled in from reference TRBV7-6 and TRBJ1-2, reads GAGVSQSPRYKVTKRGQDVALRCDPISGHVSLYWYRQALGQGPEFLTYFNYEAQQDKSGLPNDRFSAERPEGSISTLTIQRTEQRDSAMYRCASSLGQGAGGYTFGSGTRLTVV.

The rearrangement joins TRBV10-1 to TRBJ1-4; a weak D match, TRBD1 (6 bases). CDR1 and CDR2 from the germline V gene are WNHNN and SYGVQD (reference sequence). Between the trimmed V and J ends, which lost 6 bases and 7 bases, there was a span of 9 bases. The CDR3 is 12 residues long. The CDR3 DNA follows: TGCGCCAGCAGCTTACAGGGTGAAAAACTGTTTTTT. It translates to CASSLQGEKLFF.